Given below is one T cell receptor (beta chain) in context. Only in-frame clones appear in the TCRdb table, and some are missing; sequencing was by immunoSEQ multiplex PCR. The table lists more than 65,000 clones, 90% to 95% of them singletons. This sample is drawn from a study of technical replicates of blood from a few donors. The CDR3 totals 14 residues. V trimming: 5 bases; J trimming: 5 bases; junction bases outside the gene matches: 4. Per germline, CDR1 LNHDA and CDR2 SQIVND (reference sequence). This clonotype was obtained from a human donor in good health. Specimen: T cells isolated from PBMCs. This rearrangement joins TRBV19 to TRBJ2-2; 8 nucleotides match TRBD1. CDR3: CASSARTGTGELFF. CDR3 nucleotide sequence: TGTGCCAGTAGTGCCCGGACAGGGACCGGGGAGCTGTTTTTT.